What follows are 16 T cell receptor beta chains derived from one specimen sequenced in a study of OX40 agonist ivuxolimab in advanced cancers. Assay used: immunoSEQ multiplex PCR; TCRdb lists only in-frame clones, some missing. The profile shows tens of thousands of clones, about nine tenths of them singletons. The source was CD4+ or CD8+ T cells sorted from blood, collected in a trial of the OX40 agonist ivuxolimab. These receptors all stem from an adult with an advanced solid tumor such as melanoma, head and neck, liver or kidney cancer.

The CDR3 DNA sequence: TGTGCCAGCAGTGAACGGCGGACAGGGGGCTGGGATGAGCAGTTCTTC. Encoded protein: CASSERRTGGWDEQFF. J is TRBJ2-1 and V is TRBV2; TRBD1 matches 11 bases. CDR3 length: 16 residues. The germline CDR1 and CDR2 sequences are SNHLY and FYNNEI. J gave up 8 bases and V 2 bases, and 8 bases lay outside the gene matches. Full variable domain (remainder filled in from reference TRBV2 and TRBJ2-1): EPEVTQTPSHQVTQMGQEVILRCVPISNHLYFYWYRQILGQKVEFLVSFYNNEISEKSEIFDDQFSVERPDGSNFTLKIRSTKLEDSAMYFCASSERRTGGWDEQFFGPGTRLTVL.

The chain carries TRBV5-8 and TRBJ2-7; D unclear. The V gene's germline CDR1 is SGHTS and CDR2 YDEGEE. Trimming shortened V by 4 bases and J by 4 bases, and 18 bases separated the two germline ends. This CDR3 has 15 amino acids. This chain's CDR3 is CASSTNGDGVYEQYF. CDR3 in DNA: TGTGCCAGCAGCACAAATGGCGACGGCGTTTACGAGCAGTACTTC.

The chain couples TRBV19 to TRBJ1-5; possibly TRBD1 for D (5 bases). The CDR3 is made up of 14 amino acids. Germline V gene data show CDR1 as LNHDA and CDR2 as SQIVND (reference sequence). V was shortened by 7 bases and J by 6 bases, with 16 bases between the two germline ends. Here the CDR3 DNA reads TGTGCCAGTACCCGCGGAGGGGAGATTCAGCCCCAGCATTTT. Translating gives CASTRGGEIQPQHF.

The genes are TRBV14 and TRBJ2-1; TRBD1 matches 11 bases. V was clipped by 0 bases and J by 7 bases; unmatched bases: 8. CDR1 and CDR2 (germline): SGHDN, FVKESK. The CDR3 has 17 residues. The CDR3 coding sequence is TGTGCCAGCAGCCAAGATCGGAGGACAGGGGGCAGGAATGAGCAGTTCTTC. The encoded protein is CASSQDRRTGGRNEQFF.

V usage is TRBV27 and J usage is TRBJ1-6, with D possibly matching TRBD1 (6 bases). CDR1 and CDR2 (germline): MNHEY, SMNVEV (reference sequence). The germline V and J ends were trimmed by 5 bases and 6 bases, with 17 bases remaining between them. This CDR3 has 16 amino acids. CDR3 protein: CASSGTGISINSPLHF. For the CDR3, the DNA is TGTGCCAGCAGTGGAACAGGGATTTCAATTAATTCACCCCTCCACTTT.

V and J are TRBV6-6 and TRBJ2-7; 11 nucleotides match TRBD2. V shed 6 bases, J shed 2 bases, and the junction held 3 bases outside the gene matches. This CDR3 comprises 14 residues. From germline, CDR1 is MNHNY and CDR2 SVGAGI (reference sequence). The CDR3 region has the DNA TGTGCCAGCAGCGATAGCGGGGGGGCCTACGAGCAGTACTTC. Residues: CASSDSGGAYEQYF.

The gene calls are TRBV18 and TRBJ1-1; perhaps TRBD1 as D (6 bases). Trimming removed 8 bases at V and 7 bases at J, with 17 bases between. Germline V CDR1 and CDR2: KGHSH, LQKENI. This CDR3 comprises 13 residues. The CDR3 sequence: CASAPDSTVEAFF. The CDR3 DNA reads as TGTGCCAGCGCCCCGGACAGTACAGTTGAAGCTTTCTTT.

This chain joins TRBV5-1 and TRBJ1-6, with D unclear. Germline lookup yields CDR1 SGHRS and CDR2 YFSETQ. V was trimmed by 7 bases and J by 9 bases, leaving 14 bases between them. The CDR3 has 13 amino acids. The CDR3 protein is CASYEAGVSPLHF. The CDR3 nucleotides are TGCGCCAGCTACGAGGCGGGTGTTTCACCCCTCCACTTT.

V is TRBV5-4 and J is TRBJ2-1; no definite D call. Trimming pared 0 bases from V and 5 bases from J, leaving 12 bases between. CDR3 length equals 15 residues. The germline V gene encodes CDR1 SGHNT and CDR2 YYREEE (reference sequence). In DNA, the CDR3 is TGTGCCAGCAGCTTGGTGGTCGGACGGGACAATGAGCAGTTCTTC. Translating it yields CASSLVVGRDNEQFF.

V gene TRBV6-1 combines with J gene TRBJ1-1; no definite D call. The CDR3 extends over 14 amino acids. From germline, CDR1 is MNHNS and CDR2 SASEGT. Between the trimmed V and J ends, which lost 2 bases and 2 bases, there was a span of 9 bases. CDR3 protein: CASSEYFQNTEAFF. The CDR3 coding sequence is TGTGCCAGCAGTGAATATTTCCAAAACACTGAAGCTTTCTTT.

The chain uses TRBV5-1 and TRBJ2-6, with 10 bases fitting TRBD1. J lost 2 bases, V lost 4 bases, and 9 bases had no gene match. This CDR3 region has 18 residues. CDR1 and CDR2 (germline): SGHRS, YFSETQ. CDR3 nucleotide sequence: TGCGCCAGCAGCAAGACAGGGGGCGCCCCAACTGGGGCCAACGTCCTGACTTTC. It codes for CASSKTGGAPTGANVLTF.

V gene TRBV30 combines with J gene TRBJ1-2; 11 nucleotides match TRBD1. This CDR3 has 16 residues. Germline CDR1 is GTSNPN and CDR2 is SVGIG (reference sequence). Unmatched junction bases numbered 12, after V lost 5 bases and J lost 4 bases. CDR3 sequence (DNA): TGTGCCTGGGTTAACCGAAGGACAGGGGGCATCTATGGCTACACCTTC. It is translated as CAWVNRRTGGIYGYTF. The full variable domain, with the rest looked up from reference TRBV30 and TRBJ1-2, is SQTIHQWPATLVQPVGSPLSLECTVEGTSNPNLYWYRQAAGRGLQLLFYSVGIGQISSEVPQNLSASRPQDRQFILSSKKLLLSDSGFYLCAWVNRRTGGIYGYTFGSGTRLTVV.

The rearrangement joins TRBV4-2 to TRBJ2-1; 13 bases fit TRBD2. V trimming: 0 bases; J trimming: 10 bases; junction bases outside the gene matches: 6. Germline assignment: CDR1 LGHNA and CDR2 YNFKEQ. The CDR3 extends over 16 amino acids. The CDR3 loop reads CASSQELAGGPLEQFF. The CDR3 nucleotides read TGTGCCAGCAGCCAAGAACTAGCGGGGGGGCCATTAGAGCAGTTCTTC.

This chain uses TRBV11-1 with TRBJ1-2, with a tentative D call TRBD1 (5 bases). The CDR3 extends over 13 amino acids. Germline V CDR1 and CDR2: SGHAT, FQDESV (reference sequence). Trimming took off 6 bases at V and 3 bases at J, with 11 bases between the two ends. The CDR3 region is CASRLPGHYGYTF. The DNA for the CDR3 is TGTGCCAGCAGGCTACCGGGACACTATGGCTACACCTTC.

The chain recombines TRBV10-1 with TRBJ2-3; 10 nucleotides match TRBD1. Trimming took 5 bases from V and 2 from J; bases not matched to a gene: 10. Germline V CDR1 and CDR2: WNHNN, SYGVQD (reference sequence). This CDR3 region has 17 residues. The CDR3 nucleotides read TGCGCCAGCAGTTATTTTGGGACAGGGGCCAACACAGATACGCAGTATTTT. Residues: CASSYFGTGANTDTQYF.

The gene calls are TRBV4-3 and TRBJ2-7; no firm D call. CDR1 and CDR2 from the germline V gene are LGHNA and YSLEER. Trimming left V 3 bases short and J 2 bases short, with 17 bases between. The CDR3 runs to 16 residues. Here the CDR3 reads CASSHGRQPNTYEQYF. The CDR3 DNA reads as TGCGCCAGCAGCCACGGGCGGCAGCCTAACACCTACGAGCAGTACTTC.